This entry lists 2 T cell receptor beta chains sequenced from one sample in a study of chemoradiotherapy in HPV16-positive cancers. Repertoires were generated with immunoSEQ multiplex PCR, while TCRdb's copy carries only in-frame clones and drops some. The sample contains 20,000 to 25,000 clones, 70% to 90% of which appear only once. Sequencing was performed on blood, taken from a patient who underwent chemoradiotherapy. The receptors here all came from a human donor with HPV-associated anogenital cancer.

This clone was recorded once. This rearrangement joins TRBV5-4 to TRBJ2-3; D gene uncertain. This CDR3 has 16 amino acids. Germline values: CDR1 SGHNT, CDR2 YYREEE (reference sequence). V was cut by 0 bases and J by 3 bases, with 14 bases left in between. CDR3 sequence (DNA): TGTGCCAGCAGCTTGGGGTCAGGATTCGCGACAGATACGCAGTATTTT. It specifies CASSLGSGFATDTQYF.

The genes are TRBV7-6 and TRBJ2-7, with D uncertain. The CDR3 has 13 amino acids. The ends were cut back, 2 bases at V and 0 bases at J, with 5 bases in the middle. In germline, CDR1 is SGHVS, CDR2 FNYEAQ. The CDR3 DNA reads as TGTGCCAGCAGCTTACAGAGCTCCTACGAGCAGTACTTC. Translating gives CASSLQSSYEQYF. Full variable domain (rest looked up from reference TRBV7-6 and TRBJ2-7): GAGVSQSPRYKVTKRGQDVALRCDPISGHVSLYWYRQALGQGPEFLTYFNYEAQQDKSGLPNDRFSAERPEGSISTLTIQRTEQRDSAMYRCASSLQSSYEQYFGPGTRLTVT.